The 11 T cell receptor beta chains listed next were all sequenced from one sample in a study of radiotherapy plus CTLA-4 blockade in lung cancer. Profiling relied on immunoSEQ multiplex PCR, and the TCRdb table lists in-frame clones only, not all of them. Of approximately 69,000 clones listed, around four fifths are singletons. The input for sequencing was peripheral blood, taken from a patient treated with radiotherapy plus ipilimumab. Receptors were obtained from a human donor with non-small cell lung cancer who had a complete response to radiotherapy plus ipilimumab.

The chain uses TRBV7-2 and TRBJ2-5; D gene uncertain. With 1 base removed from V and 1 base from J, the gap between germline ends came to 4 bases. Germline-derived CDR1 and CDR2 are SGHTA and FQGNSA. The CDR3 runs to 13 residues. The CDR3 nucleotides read TGTGCCAGCAGCTTAGGGGGCCAAGAGACCCAGTACTTC. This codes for CASSLGGQETQYF.

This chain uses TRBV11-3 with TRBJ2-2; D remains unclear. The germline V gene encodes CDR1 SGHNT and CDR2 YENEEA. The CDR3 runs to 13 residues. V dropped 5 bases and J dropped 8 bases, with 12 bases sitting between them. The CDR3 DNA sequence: TGTGCCAGCAGCCCCACGAGGTTAGGGGAGCTGTTTTTT. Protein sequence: CASSPTRLGELFF. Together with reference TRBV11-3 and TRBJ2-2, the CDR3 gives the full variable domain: EAGVVQSPRYKIIEKKQPVAFWCNPISGHNTLYWYLQNLGQGPELLIRYENEEAVDDSQLPKDRFSAERLKGVDSTLKIQPAELGDSAVYLCASSPTRLGELFFGEGSRLTVL.

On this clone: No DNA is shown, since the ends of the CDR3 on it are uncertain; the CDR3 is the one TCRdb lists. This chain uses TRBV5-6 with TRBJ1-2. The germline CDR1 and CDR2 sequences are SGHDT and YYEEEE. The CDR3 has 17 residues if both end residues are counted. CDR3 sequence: CASSQGGATPSVRGYTF.

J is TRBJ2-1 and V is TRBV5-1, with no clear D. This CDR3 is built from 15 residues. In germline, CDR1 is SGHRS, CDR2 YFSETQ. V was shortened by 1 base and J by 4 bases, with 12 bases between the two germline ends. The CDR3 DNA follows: TGCGCCAGCAGCTTGTCCGGACCTGAATACAATGAGCAGTTCTTC. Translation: CASSLSGPEYNEQFF.

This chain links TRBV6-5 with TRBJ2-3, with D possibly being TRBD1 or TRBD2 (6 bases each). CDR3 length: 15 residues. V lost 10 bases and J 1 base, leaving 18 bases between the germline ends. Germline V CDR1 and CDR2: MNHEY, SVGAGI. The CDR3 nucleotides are TGTGCCACTCAGACGGGGGCAGGGGGCACAGATACGCAGTATTTT. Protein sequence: CATQTGAGGTDTQYF.

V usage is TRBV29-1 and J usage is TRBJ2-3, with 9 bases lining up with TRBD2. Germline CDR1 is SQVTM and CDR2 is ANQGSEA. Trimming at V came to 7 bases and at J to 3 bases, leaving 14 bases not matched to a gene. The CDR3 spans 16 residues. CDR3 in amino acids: CSADVGRGGSTDTQYF. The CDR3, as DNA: TGCAGCGCCGACGTAGGGCGGGGGGGCTCTACAGATACGCAGTATTTT.

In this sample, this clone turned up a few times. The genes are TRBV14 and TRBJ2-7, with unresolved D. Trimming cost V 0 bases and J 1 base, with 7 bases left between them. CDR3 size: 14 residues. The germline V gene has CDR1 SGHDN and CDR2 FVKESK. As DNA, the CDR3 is TGTGCCAGCAGCCAAGATTGGGGATCCTACGAGCAGTACTTC. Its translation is CASSQDWGSYEQYF.

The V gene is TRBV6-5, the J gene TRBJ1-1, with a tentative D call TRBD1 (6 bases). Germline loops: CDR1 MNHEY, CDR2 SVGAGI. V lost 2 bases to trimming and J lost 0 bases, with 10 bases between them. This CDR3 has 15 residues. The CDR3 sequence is CASSYQTGMNTEAFF. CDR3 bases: TGTGCCAGCAGTTACCAGACAGGCATGAACACTGAAGCTTTCTTT.

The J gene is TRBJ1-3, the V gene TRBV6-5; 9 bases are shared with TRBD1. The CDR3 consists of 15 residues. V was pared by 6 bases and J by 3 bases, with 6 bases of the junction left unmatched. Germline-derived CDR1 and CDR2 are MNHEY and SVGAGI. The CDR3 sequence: CASSSTGGSGNTIYF. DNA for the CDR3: TGTGCCAGCAGCTCGACAGGGGGAAGTGGAAACACCATATATTTT.

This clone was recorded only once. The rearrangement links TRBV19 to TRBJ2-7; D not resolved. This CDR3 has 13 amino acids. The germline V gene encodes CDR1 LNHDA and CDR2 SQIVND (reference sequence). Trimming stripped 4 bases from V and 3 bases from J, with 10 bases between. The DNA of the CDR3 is TGTGCCAGTAGTACCTCCCGCAACTACGAGCAGTACTTC. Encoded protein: CASSTSRNYEQYF.

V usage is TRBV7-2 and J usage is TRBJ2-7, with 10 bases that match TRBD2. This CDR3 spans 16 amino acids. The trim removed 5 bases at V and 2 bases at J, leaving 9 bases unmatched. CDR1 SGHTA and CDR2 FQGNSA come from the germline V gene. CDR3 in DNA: TGTGCCAGCAGCGCACCGGGACTAGCGTCGCCCTACGAGCAGTACTTC. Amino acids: CASSAPGLASPYEQYF.